Sequencing of this T cell receptor (beta chain) was carried out in a study of blood T cell repertoires in COVID-19. Followed longitudinally, the Seattle patients had been enrolled during active infection. Under the authors' procedure: Quantification of nucleated cells was approximated via reference gene primer amplification. The table came from immunoSEQ multiplex PCR; TCRdb's copy has only in-frame clones and leaves some out. For V, J and clone size, that table is used; D and trimming come from the DNA. The sample consists of fewer than 200,000 clones, 80% to 90% of them appearing once. The CDR3 has 13 amino acids. Germline V gene sequence: CDR1 MNHEY, CDR2 SMNVEV (reference sequence). V lost 6 bases to trimming and J lost 3 bases, with 11 bases between them.

The sample taken for sequencing was peripheral blood. This TCR derives from a woman aged 50 to 60 with COVID-19, enrolled during active disease. The chain couples TRBV27 to TRBJ1-1; a weak D match, TRBD1 (5 bases). This chain's CDR3 is CASRGGLDTEAFF. The DNA of the CDR3 is TGTGCCAGCAGGGGGGGACTGGACACTGAAGCTTTCTTT.